This paragraph covers one T cell receptor (beta chain) sequence. The CDR3 consists of 15 residues. CDR1 is SGHTA and CDR2 is FQGNSA in the germline V gene. V was cut by 5 bases and J by 4 bases, with 17 bases left in between. Authors' analysis steps: From reference gene primer amplification, estimates of nucleated cell counts were derived. TCRdb keeps only in-frame clones here, not all; method: immunoSEQ multiplex PCR. The V and J calls and clone size were taken over from that table, and D and trimming were inferred from the DNA. Here the sample spans tens of thousands of clones, around nine tenths being singletons. The data derive from a study of blood T cell repertoires in COVID-19. About the study: COVID-19 samples collected from the United States, Italy and Spain covered acute and convalescent phases. The analysed material was cDNA or gDNA that came from T cells, B-cell-depleted T cells, or PBMCs.

The source material was peripheral blood. The sequence was obtained from a human donor with acute or convalescent COVID-19. The donor label of this sample is uncertain. The V gene is TRBV7-2, the J gene TRBJ1-2; no reliable D call. CDR3 region: CASSPASVGSYGYTF. CDR3 bases: TGTGCCAGCAGCCCCGCGAGCGTCGGGTCCTATGGCTACACCTTC.